This entry is about one T cell receptor beta chain. No cognate antigen has been identified for it. Nothing much larger sits one base from this clone, and base qualities are not available. These data belong to a study of a mutant IDH1 vaccine in newly diagnosed glioma (dated by TCRdb to about 2021). Looking at the study overall: Eight vaccinations were administered to patients in weeks 1, 3, 5, 7, 11, 15, 19 and 23, corresponding to visits V03 through V10. In the chemotherapy-containing groups, vaccination started alongside temozolomide cycles, whereas in patients who had radiotherapy alone it started 4-6 weeks after radiotherapy. The roughly 32 treated patients were approximately 60% male and around 40% female, with a mean age of around 40 years. Prior to enrollment, patients had been given standard therapy consisting of radiotherapy alone, temozolomide alone, or radiochemotherapy with temozolomide, with the combination given to most patients. Six visits were used for peripheral blood collection: V03 (baseline), V05, V07, V10, V12 and V13. Longitudinal TCRB deep sequencing was done for about two dozen treated patients, wherever samples were available for exploratory analyses.

The intended sense of this specimen's time point label: week 11, during vaccination. A 20-mer mutant IDH1 peptide at 300 micrograms in Montanide made up each vaccine dose, which was injected subcutaneously together with topical imiquimod. Newly diagnosed WHO grade 3 or 4 IDH1-mutant astrocytomas showing loss of nuclear ATRX were present in the donors. The samples were drawn from NOA16, a multicentre, single-arm, open-label phase I trial in Germany that tested a mutant IDH1 peptide vaccine in humans for the first time. Genomic DNA for TCRB sequencing was extracted from EDTA blood using the DNeasy Blood and Tissue Kit. Libraries were built with the immunoSEQ multiplex PCR assay. Rearranged TCR beta chain sequences were amplified with the hsTCRB Kit following the manufacturer's protocol. Sequencing of TCRB libraries was carried out on an Illumina MiSeq. Per the original workflow: The proprietary platform of the kit vendor was used for demultiplexing, trimming and gene mapping. TCRdb took over this immuneACCESS table, retaining in-frame rearrangements with V and J assigned. Such tables are incomplete; in checked studies, under half of the missing clones stem from an unresolved V gene, and the remainder is unexplained. D and trimming come from the DNA, and the V and J calls and clone size come from that table. Present in this sample are fewer than 70,000 clones, 70% to 90% of which were seen just once. 1.9% of the sample goes to the ten largest clones.

The investigation overall reported the following: PBMC samples for TCRB deep sequencing were selected based on availability. Pseudoprogression seemed to be unrelated to changes in the top peripheral T cell clonotypes found by TCRB sequencing. The authors noted that analyses of patient blood samples could not be reproduced because of sample limitations. Immune responses induced by the vaccine were seen in 90% to 95% of patients across multiple MHC alleles.

The TCR originated in a middle-aged man with glioma. The sample in question was PBMCs, obtained from a glioma patient whose treatment included an IDH1 peptide vaccine.

The DNA sequence reads TGTGCCAGCAGCATTAGCGGGAGGAACTACGAGCAGTACTTC. It is translated as CASSISGRNYEQYF. Recombination joined TRBV7-9 with TRBJ2-7; 10 middle bases align to TRBD2. From the germline V gene (reference sequence), CDR1 is SEHNR and CDR2 is FQNEAQ. The CDR3 contains 14 residues, cysteine and phenylalanine counted. Of all the DNA, just the CDR3 is kept, 42 bases in frame from base 1. Trimming takes 5 bases off V and 3 bases off J; junction bases not matched to a gene: 4.